One and the same sample provided the 2 T cell receptor beta chains below, sequenced in a study of multiple sclerosis patients with progressive multifocal leukoencephalopathy. The protocol was immunoSEQ multiplex PCR, while the TCRdb copy is restricted to in-frame clones and leaves out a portion. Of fewer than 35,000 clones in the sample, more than 85% are singletons; the top ten hold about 3.3%. Noted time point: time of PML onset. The sequencing used PBMCs, collected from a patient treated with natalizumab. These receptors came from a human donor with progressive multifocal leukoencephalopathy.

CDR3 DNA: TGTGCCAGCAGCTTCTCTGAGACCCAGTACTTC. Its translation: CASSFSETQYF. The V gene is TRBV5-6, the J gene TRBJ2-5; the D is unclear. Germline CDR1 reads SGHDT; CDR2 reads YYEEEE. V gave up 2 bases and J gave up 5 bases, with 4 bases separating them. The CDR3 spans 11 residues.

The rearrangement links TRBV6-1 to TRBJ1-1; TRBD1 might be the D (5 bases). The ends were cut back, 9 bases at V and 1 base at J, with 6 bases in the middle. The germline CDR1 and CDR2 sequences are MNHNS and SASEGT. CDR3 size: 11 residues. The CDR3 sequence is CASDRNTEAFF. The DNA for the CDR3 is TGTGCCAGTGACAGGAACACTGAAGCTTTCTTT.